The present entry profiles one TCR beta chain with its context. Participant ages covered roughly 18 to 89 years across about two dozen US areas. Donors of Cohort 3 who recovered were those that had two negative PCRs, clearance, or symptom resolution. J gave up 3 bases and V 2 bases, and 7 bases lay outside the gene matches. Germline assignment: CDR1 SGHAT and CDR2 FQNNGV. This CDR3 has 16 amino acids. As handled by the study authors: Amplification of reference gene primers provided the estimated nucleated cell counts. Here immunoSEQ multiplex PCR was the method, and the copy in TCRdb shows in-frame clones only, minus some. Clone size and the V and J calls come from that table; the DNA yielded D and trimming. Of around 310,000 clones listed, approximately 89% are singletons. The record originates from a study of blood T cell repertoires in COVID-19. Study as a whole: T cells, B-cell-depleted T cells, or PBMCs provided the cDNA or gDNA that served as material.

The sample consisted of PBMCs or T cells enriched from blood (not recorded which). This clonotype was obtained from a man in his thirties or forties who had recovered from COVID-19. The chain recombines TRBV11-2 with TRBJ2-5; TRBD2 matches at 9 bases. For the CDR3, the DNA is TGTGCCAGCAGCTTAATTCCGCGGGGGGGAAAAGAGACCCAGTACTTC. Encoded protein: CASSLIPRGGKETQYF.